This T cell receptor (beta chain) was sequenced in a study of shared clonotypes between healthy human individuals. Findings and limits, study-wide: Only blood was sampled, and tissue TCR repertoires likely differ from blood ones. It was observed that around 5% of naive CD4 clonotypes were shared across a few donors. Expectations were that clonotype sharing among donors would be affected by sequencing depth.

On this clone itself: Its target is not known.

Deep-level assay runs were performed. Generated by immunoSEQ multiplex PCR, the TCRdb table keeps only in-frame clones and is missing some. This table has about 2.5 million clones, 85% to 95% appearing once. Germline V lookup: CDR1 LNHNV, CDR2 YYDKDF (reference sequence). The V gene end was trimmed by 2 bases and the J gene end by 8 bases; junction bases not matched to a gene: 4. The CDR3 length is 15 residues. The receptor comes from a man between 18 and 35 years old in good health. Some clones in this sample may be carry-over from other donors' samples. Sequencing was carried out using naive CD4+ T cells from PBMCs. Subset in this sample: CD45RA+ positively selected. The chain joins TRBV15 to TRBJ1-4; TRBD1 matches at 11 bases. CDR3 DNA: TGTGCCACCAGCAGACGGGACAGGGGGAGAGAAAAACTGTTTTTT. Its protein is CATSRRDRGREKLFF.